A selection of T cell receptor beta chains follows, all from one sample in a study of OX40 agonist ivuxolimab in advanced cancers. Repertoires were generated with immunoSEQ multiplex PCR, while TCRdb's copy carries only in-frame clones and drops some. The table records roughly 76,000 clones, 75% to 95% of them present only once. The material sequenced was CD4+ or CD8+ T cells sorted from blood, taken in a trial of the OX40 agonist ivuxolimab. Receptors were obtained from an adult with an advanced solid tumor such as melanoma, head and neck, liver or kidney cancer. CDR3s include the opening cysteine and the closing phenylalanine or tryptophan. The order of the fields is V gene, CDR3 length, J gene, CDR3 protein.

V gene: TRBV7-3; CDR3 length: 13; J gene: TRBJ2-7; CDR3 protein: CASSTQQGHEQYF
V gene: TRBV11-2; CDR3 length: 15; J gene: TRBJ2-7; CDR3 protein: CASSLARDRNYEQYF
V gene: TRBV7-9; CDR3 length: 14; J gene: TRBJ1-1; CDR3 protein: CASSSRQGDTEAFF
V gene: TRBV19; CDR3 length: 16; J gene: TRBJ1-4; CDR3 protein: CASSIYFQGPNEKLFF
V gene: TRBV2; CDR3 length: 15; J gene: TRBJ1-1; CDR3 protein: CASRDRARENTEAFF
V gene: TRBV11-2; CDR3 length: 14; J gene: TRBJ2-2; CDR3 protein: CASRLGHIAGELFF
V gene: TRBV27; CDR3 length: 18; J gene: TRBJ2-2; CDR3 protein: CASSSAAPDRGESGELFF
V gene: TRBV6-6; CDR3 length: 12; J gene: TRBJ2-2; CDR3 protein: CASSADRFFLFF
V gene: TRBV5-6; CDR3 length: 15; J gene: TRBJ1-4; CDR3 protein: CASSLEITGNEKLFF
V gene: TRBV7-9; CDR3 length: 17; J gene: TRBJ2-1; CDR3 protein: CASSSGTSGPTYNEQFF
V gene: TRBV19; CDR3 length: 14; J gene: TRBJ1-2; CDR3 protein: CASDFGGLAYGYTF
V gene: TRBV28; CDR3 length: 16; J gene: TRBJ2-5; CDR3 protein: CASSLLSGKEEETQYF
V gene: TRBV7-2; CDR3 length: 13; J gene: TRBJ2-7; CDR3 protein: CASSFTETYEQYF
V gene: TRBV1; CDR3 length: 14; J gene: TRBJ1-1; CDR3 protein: CTSSQGRENTEAFF
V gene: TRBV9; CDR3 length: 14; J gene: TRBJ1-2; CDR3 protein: CASSVASEAGGYTF
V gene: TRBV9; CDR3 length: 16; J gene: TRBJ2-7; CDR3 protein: CASSVLGTGHFDEQYF
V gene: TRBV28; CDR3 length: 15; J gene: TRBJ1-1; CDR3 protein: CASTHWAQLNTEAFF
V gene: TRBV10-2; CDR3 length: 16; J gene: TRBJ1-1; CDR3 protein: CASSEQGTSPNTEAFF
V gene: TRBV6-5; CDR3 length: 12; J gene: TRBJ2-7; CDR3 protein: CASSVDSYEQYF
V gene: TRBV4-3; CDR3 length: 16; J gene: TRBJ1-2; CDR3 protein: CASSQDSQSANYGYTF
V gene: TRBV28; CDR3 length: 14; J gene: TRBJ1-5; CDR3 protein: CASSLGTEVSSQHF
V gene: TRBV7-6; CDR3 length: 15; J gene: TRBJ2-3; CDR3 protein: CASSLKGAGTDTQYF